Presented here are 14 T cell receptor beta chains from one specimen sequenced in a study of CD8+ T cells in alopecia areata. In each case, RNA was isolated and then reverse transcribed into cDNA as the sequencing template. TCRdb's copy holds only in-frame clones and misses some; the assay was immunoSEQ multiplex PCR. The sample records some 200,000 clones, about 62% being singletons. Noted treatment: oral pan-JAK inhibitor, 5-10 mg twice daily. The sample here was CD4+ T cells sorted from blood, taken at week 24, from a patient treated with tofacitinib. All receptors come from a human donor with alopecia areata.

The chain is built from TRBV9 and TRBJ2-3; 7 positions match TRBD2. The germline V gene has CDR1 SGDLS and CDR2 YYNGEE. V shed 4 bases and J 2 bases; nucleotides not matched to a gene: 10. The CDR3 is 16 residues long. The CDR3, as DNA: TGTGCCAGCAGCTACGAAAGAGCGGGGTACACAGATACGCAGTATTTT. Amino acid sequence: CASSYERAGYTDTQYF.

The chain links TRBV6-5 to TRBJ1-1, with D uncertain. The CDR3 sequence is 14 residues long. Trimming pared 2 bases from V and 1 base from J, leaving 8 bases between. Germline V gene sequence: CDR1 MNHEY, CDR2 SVGAGI. CDR3 bases: TGTGCCAGCAGTTACGAGGGCAAGAACACTGAAGCTTTCTTT. Its protein product is CASSYEGKNTEAFF.

In its sample, this clone was seen a few times. This chain links TRBV28 with TRBJ2-4; D not certain. The CDR3 sequence is 13 residues long. Germline V gives CDR1 MDHEN, CDR2 SYDVKM. Trimming took off 2 bases at V and 12 bases at J, with 14 bases between the two ends. In nucleotides, the CDR3 is TGTGCCAGCAGTTTAAAGACCCCCCCGAATCAGTACTTC. Encoded protein: CASSLKTPPNQYF.

This clone was counted ten times or more. The V and J genes are TRBV9 and TRBJ2-1, with TRBD2 matching 7 bases. V shed 0 bases, J shed 2 bases, and the junction held 5 bases outside the gene matches. The germline V gene encodes CDR1 SGDLS and CDR2 YYNGEE. The CDR3 is 16 amino acids. The CDR3 loop is CASSVAPSGAYNEQFF. The DNA of the CDR3 is TGTGCCAGCAGCGTAGCTCCCAGCGGGGCCTACAATGAGCAGTTCTTC.

The rearrangement links TRBV4-3 to TRBJ2-4; 7 bases agree with TRBD1. The V segment lost 3 bases and the J segment 0 bases; nucleotides outside the gene matches: 5. CDR1 is LGHNA, CDR2 YSLEER, per germline. This CDR3 contains 16 residues. CDR3: CASSHGTGEAKNIQYF. In nucleotides, the CDR3 is TGCGCCAGCAGCCATGGAACAGGGGAAGCCAAAAACATTCAGTACTTC.

The V call is TRBV29-1, the J call TRBJ2-2; TRBD1 matches 8 bases. The CDR3 has 15 amino acids. Germline assignment: CDR1 SQVTM and CDR2 ANQGSEA. Trimming cost V 3 bases and J 4 bases; bases outside gene matches: 7. CDR3 nucleotides: TGCAGCGTTGAGTTCAGGGGGCTGGGCACCGGGGAGCTGTTTTTT. It is translated as CSVEFRGLGTGELFF.

The chain uses TRBV25-1 and TRBJ2-5; TRBD1 might be the D (5 bases). Germline V gives CDR1 MGHDK, CDR2 SYGVNS. The CDR3 is 15 residues long. The V end lost 3 bases, the J end lost 2 bases, and 13 bases lay between the germline ends. In DNA, the CDR3 is TGTGCCAGCAGTGACAGGGCAGGGTGGCAAGAGACCCAGTACTTC. Its protein is CASSDRAGWQETQYF. The whole variable domain, remainder taken from reference TRBV25-1 and TRBJ2-5, is EADIYQTPRYLVIGTGKKITLECSQTMGHDKMYWYQQDPGMELHLIHYSYGVNSTEKGDLSSESTVSRIRTEHFPLTLESARPSHTSQYLCASSDRAGWQETQYFGPGTRLLVL.

This CDR3 is CASSQALAGGTSYNEQFF. CDR3 sequence (DNA): TGCGCCAGCAGCCAAGCCCTAGCGGGAGGGACCTCCTACAATGAGCAGTTCTTC. The chain couples TRBV4-3 to TRBJ2-1; 12 bases match TRBD2. This CDR3 is built from 18 residues. CDR1 LGHNA and CDR2 YSLEER come from the germline V gene. V lost 1 base and J lost 0; bases outside the gene matches: 4.

J is TRBJ1-2 and V is TRBV2, with unresolved D. Trimming removed 2 bases from V and 4 bases from J, with 11 bases in between. CDR1 SNHLY and CDR2 FYNNEI come from the germline V gene. This CDR3 spans 14 amino acids. The CDR3 loop is CASSESLGAYGYTF. As DNA, the CDR3 is TGTGCCAGCAGTGAAAGTCTGGGTGCCTATGGCTACACCTTC.

The V call is TRBV27, the J call TRBJ1-1; unclear D gene. Per the germline V gene, CDR1 is MNHEY and CDR2 is SMNVEV (reference sequence). V lost 3 bases, J lost 6 bases, and 14 bases lay in between. This CDR3 contains 14 residues. CDR3: CASSFGVGGAEAFF. The CDR3 DNA follows: TGTGCCAGCAGTTTCGGGGTTGGAGGCGCTGAAGCTTTCTTT.

This clone showed up just a few times. Other DNA sequences from this sample encode an identical CDR3 as well. CDR3 in amino acids: CSARVQETQYF. In DNA, the CDR3 is TGCAGTGCTAGAGTCCAAGAGACCCAGTACTTC. The chain links TRBV20-1 to TRBJ2-5; D remains unclear. This CDR3 has 11 amino acids. Germline V CDR1 and CDR2: DFQATT, SNEGSKA (reference sequence). Trimming removed 1 base from V and 1 base from J, with 1 base in between.

For the CDR3, the DNA is TGTGCCATCACTAGCGGGAGAGGTGAGCAGTTCTTC. Residues: CAITSGRGEQFF. The J gene is TRBJ2-1, the V gene TRBV10-3; TRBD2 aligns across 10 bases. The V segment lost 7 bases and the J segment 9 bases; nucleotides outside the gene matches: 3. The germline gives CDR1 ENHRY, CDR2 SYGVKD. The CDR3 is 12 amino acids.

The table lists this clone with a few counts. This sequence joins TRBV23-1 and TRBJ2-1; tentatively, D is TRBD2 (6 bases). TRBV23-1 is labeled an ORF, and its function is uncertain. CDR3 length equals 14 residues. The germline V and J ends were trimmed by 4 bases and 2 bases, with 9 bases remaining between them. CDR3 sequence (DNA): TGCGCCAGCAGTCGAAGGAGGGCCTACAATGAGCAGTTCTTC. This translates into CASSRRRAYNEQFF.

In its sample, this clone was seen once. CDR3 protein: CSVVGGAGANVLTF. The CDR3 DNA reads TGCAGCGTTGTGGGAGGGGCCGGGGCCAACGTCCTGACTTTC. The chain uses TRBV29-1 and TRBJ2-6; 7 bases are a match to TRBD2. Trimming cost V 4 bases and J 4 bases; bases outside gene matches: 4. CDR1 is SQVTM, CDR2 ANQGSEA, per germline. This CDR3 has 14 amino acids. The full variable domain, rest sourced from reference TRBV29-1 and TRBJ2-6, is SAVISQKPSRDICQRGTSLTIQCQVDSQVTMMFWYRQQPGQSLTLIATANQGSEATYESGFVIDKFPISRPNLTFSTLTVSNMSPEDSSIYLCSVVGGAGANVLTFGAGSRLTVL.